The 23 T cell receptor beta chains below all came from one sample that was sequenced in a study of cytotoxic CD8 clonotypes in ibrutinib-treated CLL. The method was immunoSEQ multiplex PCR; TCRdb's version includes in-frame clones alone and lacks a portion of them. Of some 160,000 clones listed, about 80% were seen once; the top ten hold around 2.1%. Sequences were derived from PBMCs, sampled after 12 months of ibrutinib treatment. Every receptor here comes from a human donor with chronic lymphocytic leukemia.

This chain joins TRBV28 and TRBJ2-1; 12 positions match TRBD2. V shed 6 bases, J shed 11 bases, and the junction held 17 bases outside the gene matches. The CDR3 spans 17 residues. Germline V CDR1 and CDR2: MDHEN, SYDVKM. DNA of the CDR3: TGTGCCAGCAGCCCGACTAGCGGGAGATTGGGGGATGGTAAGCAGTTCTTC. This translates into CASSPTSGRLGDGKQFF.

This clone was seen a few times. The V call is TRBV7-8, the J call TRBJ1-5; D is possibly TRBD1 (6 bases). The CDR3 runs 15 residues. V dropped 2 bases and J dropped 6 bases, with 14 bases sitting between them. Germline CDR1 and CDR2: SGHVS and FQNEAQ. The CDR3 DNA reads as TGTGCCAGCAGCTTAAGAGGGGGATCGAGTCAGCCCCAGCATTTT. As protein: CASSLRGGSSQPQHF. The full variable domain, with the rest looked up from reference TRBV7-8 and TRBJ1-5, is GAGVSQSPRYKVAKRGQDVALRCDPISGHVSLFWYQQALGQGPEFLTYFQNEAQLDKSGLPSDRFFAERPEGSVSTLKIQRTQQEDSAVYLCASSLRGGSSQPQHFGDGTRLSIL.

Here the CDR3 DNA reads TGTGCCAGCAGCTTGATTGCAGGGGCTAACTATGGCTACACCTTC. Translating it yields CASSLIAGANYGYTF. The J gene is TRBJ1-2, the V gene TRBV5-6; weak D call: TRBD1 (6 bases). This CDR3 has 15 residues. The germline gives CDR1 SGHDT, CDR2 YYEEEE. V lost 1 base and J 0 bases, leaving 10 bases between the germline ends. Filled out from reference TRBV5-6 and TRBJ1-2, the complete variable domain reads DAGVTQSPTHLIKTRGQQVTLRCSPKSGHDTVSWYQQALGQGPQFIFQYYEEEERQRGNFPDRFSGHQFPNYSSELNVNALLLGDSALYLCASSLIAGANYGYTFGSGTRLTVV.

V usage is TRBV5-1 and J usage is TRBJ2-1, with D possibly being TRBD2 (5 bases). The CDR3 has 20 residues. V was shortened by 2 bases and J by 0 bases, with 24 bases between the two germline ends. Germline loops: CDR1 SGHRS, CDR2 YFSETQ. CDR3: CASSFFRRLLTDSSYNEQFF. CDR3 bases: TGCGCCAGCAGCTTTTTTAGGAGGCTTTTAACCGATAGCTCCTACAATGAGCAGTTCTTC.

CDR3 sequence: CASKKFWLGQSDYGYTF. The CDR3 DNA reads as TGTGCCAGCAAGAAATTTTGGCTCGGTCAGAGTGACTATGGCTACACCTTC. The V call is TRBV2, the J call TRBJ1-2; no clear D. V was shortened by 7 bases and J by 3 bases, with 24 bases between the two germline ends. The CDR3 sequence is 17 residues long. Germline CDR1 and CDR2: SNHLY and FYNNEI.

V is TRBV28 and J is TRBJ1-3; 7 bases match TRBD1. Germline values: CDR1 MDHEN, CDR2 SYDVKM. CDR3 length: 13 residues. V gave up 8 bases and J gave up 4 bases; unmatched junction bases: 5. The CDR3 spells CASVDRAGNTIYF. CDR3 coding DNA: TGTGCCAGCGTAGACAGGGCCGGAAACACCATATATTTT.

The chain couples TRBV28 to TRBJ1-1; D not certain. CDR3 length equals 14 residues. V lost 7 bases and J 6 bases, leaving 18 bases between the germline ends. CDR1 is MDHEN, CDR2 SYDVKM, per germline. In DNA, the CDR3 is TGTGCCAGCACCCCCCGAGGTTCGGGGTCTGAAGCTTTCTTT. Translated: CASTPRGSGSEAFF.

This chain links TRBV28 with TRBJ2-6; weak D call: TRBD1 (6 bases). CDR1 is MDHEN and CDR2 is SYDVKM in the germline V gene. The ends were cut back, 3 bases at V and 1 base at J, with 13 bases in the middle. The length of the CDR3 is 17 residues. CDR3 sequence reads: CASSFGLQGSGANVLTF. In DNA, the CDR3 is TGTGCCAGCAGTTTCGGGTTACAGGGTTCTGGGGCCAACGTCCTGACTTTC. Full variable domain (outside the CDR3, taken from reference TRBV28 and TRBJ2-6): DVKVTQSSRYLVKRTGEKVFLECVQDMDHENMFWYRQDPGLGLRLIYFSYDVKMKEKGDIPEGYSVSREKKERFSLILESASTNQTSMYLCASSFGLQGSGANVLTFGAGSRLTVL.

The V and J genes are TRBV5-4 and TRBJ1-1; 8 nucleotides match TRBD1. CDR1 is SGHNT and CDR2 is YYREEE in the germline V gene (reference sequence). V lost 4 bases and J lost 1; bases outside the gene matches: 9. CDR3 length: 16 amino acids. CDR3 DNA: TGTGCCAGCAGCCCCCGACAGGGGTATTGGAACACTGAAGCTTTCTTT. Translation gives CASSPRQGYWNTEAFF.

CDR3 DNA sequence: TGTGCCAGCAGCCCGAGTTCCGGGAACACTGAAGCTTTCTTT. Translation gives CASSPSSGNTEAFF. J is TRBJ1-1 and V is TRBV7-3; no firm D call. Germline V gives CDR1 SGHTA, CDR2 FQGTGA. The CDR3 runs 14 residues. The ends were cut back, 5 bases at V and 1 base at J, with 11 bases in the middle. Full variable domain (missing parts from reference TRBV7-3 and TRBJ1-1): GAGVSQTPSNKVTEKGKYVELRCDPISGHTALYWYRQSLGQGPEFLIYFQGTGAADDSGLPNDRFFAVRPEGSVSTLKIQRTERGDSAVYLCASSPSSGNTEAFFGQGTRLTVV.

The rearrangement links TRBV7-8 to TRBJ2-1; possibly TRBD1 or TRBD2 for D (5 bases each). Trimming shortened V by 4 bases and J by 8 bases, and 12 bases separated the two germline ends. The CDR3 length is 13 residues. Germline V gene lookup returns CDR1 SGHVS and CDR2 FQNEAQ. The CDR3 loop is CASSSPGLDEQFF. CDR3 DNA: TGTGCCAGCAGCTCCCCGGGGCTCGATGAGCAGTTCTTC.

Turning to this clone: This sample also contains other DNA sequences that code for the same CDR3. This chain joins TRBV20-1 and TRBJ1-2; no clear D. This CDR3 is built from 11 residues. CDR1 is DFQATT and CDR2 is SNEGSKA in the germline V gene (reference sequence). The V end lost 2 bases, the J end lost 1 base, and 2 bases lay between the germline ends. In DNA form, the CDR3 reads TGCAGTGCTAGACTTAACTATGGCTACACCTTC. Its protein is CSARLNYGYTF.

This clone has just one count. This chain links TRBV28 with TRBJ2-7, with 10 positions matching TRBD1. There are 15 residues in the CDR3. The junction had 8 bases not matched to a gene; V was cut back by 6 bases and J by 3 bases. In germline, CDR1 is MDHEN, CDR2 SYDVKM. CDR3: CASSPGDRGIYEQYF. DNA of the CDR3: TGTGCCAGCAGCCCTGGGGACAGGGGAATCTACGAGCAGTACTTC.

This clone appeared once. The V and J genes are TRBV9 and TRBJ1-1; D perhaps matches TRBD1 (6 bases). The germline CDR1 and CDR2 sequences are SGDLS and YYNGEE. The CDR3 has 13 amino acids. Trimming shortened V by 0 bases and J by 5 bases, and 8 bases separated the two germline ends. The CDR3 here is CASSVVGQTEAFF. The CDR3 bases are TGTGCCAGCAGCGTAGTCGGACAGACTGAAGCTTTCTTT.

V is TRBV29-1 and J is TRBJ1-2; D is unresolved. CDR3 length: 12 residues. V lost 4 bases to trimming and J lost 4 bases, with 10 bases between them. Germline V lookup: CDR1 SQVTM, CDR2 ANQGSEA. The CDR3, as DNA: TGCAGCGTTGGCGGCGGCTTCTATGGCTACACCTTC. Protein: CSVGGGFYGYTF.

Here the CDR3 DNA reads TGTGCCAGCAGCGGGGACATGAGGGAGACCCAGTACTTC. Encoded protein: CASSGDMRETQYF. The chain joins TRBV5-6 to TRBJ2-5; the D gene is possibly TRBD1 (6 bases). V was pared by 4 bases and J by 5 bases, with 12 bases between. This CDR3 spans 13 amino acids. Germline V gene data show CDR1 as SGHDT and CDR2 as YYEEEE.

The chain has TRBV18 and TRBJ1-2; 8 bases are a match to TRBD1. Per the germline V gene, CDR1 is KGHSH and CDR2 is LQKENI. V trimming: 6 bases; J trimming: 7 bases; junction bases outside the gene matches: 10. The CDR3 is 14 residues long. CDR3 loop: CASSPDRGIGGYTF. For the CDR3, the DNA is TGTGCCAGCTCGCCCGACAGGGGTATTGGTGGCTACACCTTC.

This chain links TRBV30 with TRBJ1-5, with D perhaps matching TRBD1 (5 bases). V dropped 3 bases and J dropped 3 bases, with 18 bases sitting between them. Per germline, CDR1 GTSNPN and CDR2 SVGIG (reference sequence). The length of the CDR3 is 16 residues. The CDR3 loop is CAWRGTASGYNQPQHF. Here the CDR3 DNA reads TGTGCCTGGAGGGGAACCGCCTCAGGGTACAATCAGCCCCAGCATTTT.

V usage is TRBV27 and J usage is TRBJ2-1; D is unresolved. The CDR3 runs 12 residues. Trimming took 3 bases from V and 5 from J, leaving 5 bases between them. Germline CDR1 and CDR2: MNHEY and SMNVEV (reference sequence). In DNA form, the CDR3 reads TGTGCCAGCAGTTTTAGACACAATGAGCAGTTCTTC. Translating it yields CASSFRHNEQFF.

This sequence joins TRBV5-1 and TRBJ1-3; 8 nucleotides match TRBD1. The CDR3 runs to 17 residues. CDR1 is SGHRS, CDR2 YFSETQ, per germline. J lost 0 bases, V lost 4 bases, and 9 bases had no gene match. The CDR3 region has the DNA TGCGCCAGCAGCCCCTCCGGGACAGGAAGCTCTGGAAACACCATATATTTT. Residues: CASSPSGTGSSGNTIYF. The full variable domain, in which reference TRBV5-1 and TRBJ1-3 provide the parts outside the CDR3, is KAGVTQTPRYLIKTRGQQVTLSCSPISGHRSVSWYQQTPGQGLQFLFEYFSETQRNKGNFPGRFSGRQFSNSRSEMNVSTLELGDSALYLCASSPSGTGSSGNTIYFGEGSWLTVV.

The chain has TRBV5-8 and TRBJ1-4; 8 nucleotides match TRBD1. Per germline, CDR1 SGHTS and CDR2 YDEGEE. V lost 0 bases and J lost 4; bases outside the gene matches: 5. The CDR3 covers 16 residues. CDR3 in amino acids: CASSLGQGPGNEKLFF. Written as DNA, the CDR3 is TGTGCCAGCAGCTTGGGACAGGGGCCGGGTAATGAAAAACTGTTTTTT. Complete variable domain (other parts from reference TRBV5-8 and TRBJ1-4): EAGVTQSPTHLIKTRGQQATLRCSPISGHTSVYWYQQALGLGLQFLLWYDEGEERNRGNFPPRFSGRQFPNYSSELNVNALELEDSALYLCASSLGQGPGNEKLFFGSGTQLSVL.

The rearrangement uses TRBV5-4 and TRBJ1-1, with D possibly matching TRBD1 (5 bases). Trimming took 5 bases from V and 7 from J, leaving 24 bases between them. Germline V gives CDR1 SGHNT, CDR2 YYREEE (reference sequence). CDR3 length: 16 amino acids. The CDR3 bases are TGTGCCAGCAGACCCTGGGACTTTTTGAGGACGGGTGAAGCTTTCTTT. This codes for CASRPWDFLRTGEAFF. Variable domain in full (rest from reference TRBV5-4 and TRBJ1-1): ETGVTQSPTHLIKTRGQQVTLRCSSQSGHNTVSWYQQALGQGPQFIFQYYREEENGRGNFPPRFSGLQFPNYSSELNVNALELDDSALYLCASRPWDFLRTGEAFFGQGTRLTVV.

The J gene is TRBJ1-4, the V gene TRBV28; D might be TRBD1 (5 bases). Trimming removed 5 bases from V and 2 bases from J, with 12 bases in between. The CDR3 totals 15 residues. Germline loops: CDR1 MDHEN, CDR2 SYDVKM. The CDR3 coding sequence is TGTGCCAGCAGTACCCCCCGGGGCACTAATGAAAAACTGTTTTTT. It is translated as CASSTPRGTNEKLFF.